The clone carrying this T cell receptor beta chain appeared a single time. Its matching antigen is unknown. A clone one base away is much larger, so this may be a read error. The source of the sample is a study of CD8 T cells in ankylosing spondylitis. Study-wide results and limits: Disease-associated clones were reportedly significantly overrepresented in matched ankylosing spondylitis synovial fluid. There was a TCR beta motif, made of several highly homologous variants, that appeared characteristic of ankylosing spondylitis blood. There were earlier reports of some motif variants in reactive arthritis synovial fluid and blood.

V was pared by 3 bases and J by 5 bases, with 11 bases between. Germline V gene data show CDR1 as DFQATT and CDR2 as SNEGSKA (reference sequence). The CDR3 has 13 residues. Preparation of TCR beta libraries was done by quantitative 5'-RACE with molecular barcodes. TCRdb redid the calling of the 5' RACE reads with MiXCR, one entry per CDR3 protein. This sample yields about 240,000 distinct CDR3 sequences, of which 9.5% to 12% are seen a single time; 6% to 8% belongs to the top ten. The sequenced sample consisted of blood, either unsorted or a sorted T cell fraction (not recorded which). The clonotype originates from a male donor with ankylosing spondylitis or in good health (not recorded which). This sequence joins TRBV20-1 and TRBJ2-1; weak D call: TRBD2 (6 bases). In nucleotides, the CDR3 is TGCAGTGCTAGTGGGTCTAGCGACAATGAGCAGTTCTTC. Translation gives CSASGSSDNEQFF.